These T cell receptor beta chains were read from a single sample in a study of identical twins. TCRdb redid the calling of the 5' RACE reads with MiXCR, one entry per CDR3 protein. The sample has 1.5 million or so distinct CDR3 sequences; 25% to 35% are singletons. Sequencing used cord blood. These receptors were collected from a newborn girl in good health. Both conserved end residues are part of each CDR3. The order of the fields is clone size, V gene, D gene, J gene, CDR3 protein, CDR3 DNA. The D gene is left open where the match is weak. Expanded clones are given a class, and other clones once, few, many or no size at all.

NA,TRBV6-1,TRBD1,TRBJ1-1,CASSVFGQGNTEAFF,TGTGCCAGCAGTGTTTTCGGACAGGGAAACACTGAAGCTTTCTTT
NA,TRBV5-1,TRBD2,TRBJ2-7,CASSSTSGRWYF,TGCGCCAGCAGCTCGACTAGCGGAAGGTGGTACTTC
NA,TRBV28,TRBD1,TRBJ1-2,CASRRTGGVYGYTF,TGTGCCAGCAGGAGGACAGGGGGCGTCTATGGCTACACCTTC
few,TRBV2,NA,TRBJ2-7,CASSETEYSSYEQYF,TGTGCCAGCAGTGAGACAGAGTACTCCTCCTACGAGCAGTACTTC
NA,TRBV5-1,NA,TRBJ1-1,CASSRGGKTEAFF,TGCGCCAGCAGCCGAGGGGGAAAAACTGAAGCTTTCTTT
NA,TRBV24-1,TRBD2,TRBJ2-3,CATMGGPSDTQYF,TGTGCCACCATGGGAGGGCCCTCAGATACGCAGTATTTT
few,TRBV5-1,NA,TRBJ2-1,CASKGSRGYNEQFF,TGCGCCAGCAAGGGGAGTAGGGGGTACAATGAGCAGTTCTTC
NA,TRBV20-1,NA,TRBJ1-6,CSARAGHYNSPLHF,TGCAGTGCTAGAGCGGGACACTATAATTCACCCCTCCACTTT
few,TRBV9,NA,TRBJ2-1,CASSAITGTGAEQFF,TGTGCCAGCAGCGCAATAACAGGGACCGGGGCTGAGCAGTTCTTC
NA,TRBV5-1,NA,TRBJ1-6,CASSLVRGSGDNSPLHF,TGCGCCAGCAGCTTGGTACGAGGGTCGGGGGACAATTCACCCCTCCACTTT
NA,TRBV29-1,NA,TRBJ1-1,CSASPQGYTGAFF,TGCAGCGCCTCCCCCCAGGGATACACTGGAGCTTTCTTT